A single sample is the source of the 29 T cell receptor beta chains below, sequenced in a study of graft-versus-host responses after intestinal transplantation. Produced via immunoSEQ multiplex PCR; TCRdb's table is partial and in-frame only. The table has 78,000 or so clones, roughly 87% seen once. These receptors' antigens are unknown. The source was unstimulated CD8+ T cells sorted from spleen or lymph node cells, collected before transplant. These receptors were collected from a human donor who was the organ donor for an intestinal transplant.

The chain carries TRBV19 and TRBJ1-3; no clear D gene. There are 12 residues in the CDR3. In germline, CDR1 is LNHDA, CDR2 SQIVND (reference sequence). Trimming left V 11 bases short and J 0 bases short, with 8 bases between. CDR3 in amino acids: CASGSSGNTIYF. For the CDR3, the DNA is TGTGCCTCGGGCAGCTCTGGAAACACCATATATTTT.

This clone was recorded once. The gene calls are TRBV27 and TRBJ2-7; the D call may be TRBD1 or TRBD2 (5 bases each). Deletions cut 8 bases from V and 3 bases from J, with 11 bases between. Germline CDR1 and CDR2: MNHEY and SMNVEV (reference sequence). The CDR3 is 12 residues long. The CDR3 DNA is TGTGCCAGCCGGGACGCAGGCTACGAGCAGTACTTC. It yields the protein CASRDAGYEQYF.

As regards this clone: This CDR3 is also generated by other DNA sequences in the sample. CDR3: CASSLVQGTETQYF. CDR3 in DNA: TGTGCCAGCAGCTTAGTCCAGGGAACAGAGACCCAGTACTTC. The chain has TRBV11-2 and TRBJ2-5; D may be TRBD1 (5 bases). The ends were cut back, 1 base at V and 4 bases at J, with 10 bases in the middle. The CDR3 sequence is 14 residues long. The germline gives CDR1 SGHAT, CDR2 FQNNGV. Looking up the rest from reference TRBV11-2 and TRBJ2-5 gives the full variable domain: EAGVAQSPRYKIIEKRQSVAFWCNPISGHATLYWYQQILGQGPKLLIQFQNNGVVDDSQLPKDRFSAERLKGVDSTLKIQPAKLEDSAVYLCASSLVQGTETQYFGPGTRLLVL.

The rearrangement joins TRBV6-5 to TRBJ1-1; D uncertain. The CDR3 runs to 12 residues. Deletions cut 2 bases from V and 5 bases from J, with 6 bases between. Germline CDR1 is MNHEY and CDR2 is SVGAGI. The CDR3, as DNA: TGTGCCAGCAGTTACGCTGGGACTGAAGCTTTCTTT. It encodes CASSYAGTEAFF.

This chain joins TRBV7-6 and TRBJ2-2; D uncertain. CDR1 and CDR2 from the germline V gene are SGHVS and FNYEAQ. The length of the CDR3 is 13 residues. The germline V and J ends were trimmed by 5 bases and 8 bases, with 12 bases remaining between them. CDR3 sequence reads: CASSPGIKGELFF. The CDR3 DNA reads TGTGCCAGCAGCCCCGGCATCAAGGGGGAGCTGTTTTTT.

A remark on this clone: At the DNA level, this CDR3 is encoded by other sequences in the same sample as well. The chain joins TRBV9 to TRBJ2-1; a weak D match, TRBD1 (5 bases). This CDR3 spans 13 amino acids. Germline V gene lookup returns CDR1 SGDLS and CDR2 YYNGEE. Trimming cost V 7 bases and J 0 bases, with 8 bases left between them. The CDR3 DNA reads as TGTGCCAGCCAGGGTCGCTCCTACAATGAGCAGTTCTTC. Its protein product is CASQGRSYNEQFF. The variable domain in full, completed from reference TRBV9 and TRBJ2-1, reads DSGVTQTPKHLITATGQRVTLRCSPRSGDLSVYWYQQSLDQGLQFLIQYYNGEERAKGNILERFSAQQFPDLHSELNLSSLELGDSALYFCASQGRSYNEQFFGPGTRLTVL.

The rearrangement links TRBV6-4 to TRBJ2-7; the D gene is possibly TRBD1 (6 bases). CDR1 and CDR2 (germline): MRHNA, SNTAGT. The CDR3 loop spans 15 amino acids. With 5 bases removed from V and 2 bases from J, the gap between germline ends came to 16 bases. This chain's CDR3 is CASSPTTGLTYEQYF. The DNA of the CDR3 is TGTGCCAGCAGTCCTACGACAGGTCTGACCTACGAGCAGTACTTC.

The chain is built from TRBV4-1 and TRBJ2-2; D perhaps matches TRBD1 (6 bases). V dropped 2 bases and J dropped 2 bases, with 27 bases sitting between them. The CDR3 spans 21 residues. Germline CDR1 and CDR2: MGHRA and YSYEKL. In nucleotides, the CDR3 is TGCGCCAGCAGCCAACCCCGGACAGTAATAGACCATTATGGTAACACCGGGGAGCTGTTTTTT. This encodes CASSQPRTVIDHYGNTGELFF.

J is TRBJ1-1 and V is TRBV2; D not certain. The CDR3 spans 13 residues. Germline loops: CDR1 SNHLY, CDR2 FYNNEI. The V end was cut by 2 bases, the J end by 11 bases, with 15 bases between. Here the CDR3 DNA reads TGTGCCAGCAGTGAACCCCCAGGCCCGAGGGCTTTCTTT. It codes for CASSEPPGPRAFF. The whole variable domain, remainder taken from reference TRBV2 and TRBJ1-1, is EPEVTQTPSHQVTQMGQEVILRCVPISNHLYFYWYRQILGQKVEFLVSFYNNEISEKSEIFDDQFSVERPDGSNFTLKIRSTKLEDSAMYFCASSEPPGPRAFFGQGTRLTVV.

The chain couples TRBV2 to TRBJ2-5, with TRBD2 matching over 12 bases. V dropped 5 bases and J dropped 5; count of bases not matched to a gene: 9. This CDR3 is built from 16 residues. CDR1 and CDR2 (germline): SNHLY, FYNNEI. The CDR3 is CASSRTSGAVGETQYF. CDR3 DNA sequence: TGTGCCAGCAGTAGGACTAGCGGGGCAGTCGGGGAGACCCAGTACTTC.

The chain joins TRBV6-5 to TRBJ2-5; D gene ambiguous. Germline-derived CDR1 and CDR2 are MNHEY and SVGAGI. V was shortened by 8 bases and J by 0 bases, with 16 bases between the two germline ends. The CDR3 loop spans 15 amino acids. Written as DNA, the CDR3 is TGTGCCAGCGGACCACTCGCCTGGTACCAAGAGACCCAGTACTTC. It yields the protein CASGPLAWYQETQYF.

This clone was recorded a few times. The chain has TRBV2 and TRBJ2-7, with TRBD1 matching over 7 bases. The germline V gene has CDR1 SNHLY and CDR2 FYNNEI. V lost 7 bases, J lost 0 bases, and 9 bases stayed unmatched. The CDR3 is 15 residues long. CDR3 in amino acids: CASTLKAGGSYEQYF. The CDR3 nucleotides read TGTGCCAGCACCTTAAAGGCAGGGGGCTCCTACGAGCAGTACTTC.

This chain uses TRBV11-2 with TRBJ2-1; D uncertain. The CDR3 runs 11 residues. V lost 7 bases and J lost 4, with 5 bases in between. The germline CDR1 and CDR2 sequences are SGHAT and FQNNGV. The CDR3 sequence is CASKQYNEQFF. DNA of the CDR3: TGTGCCAGCAAACAGTACAATGAGCAGTTCTTC.

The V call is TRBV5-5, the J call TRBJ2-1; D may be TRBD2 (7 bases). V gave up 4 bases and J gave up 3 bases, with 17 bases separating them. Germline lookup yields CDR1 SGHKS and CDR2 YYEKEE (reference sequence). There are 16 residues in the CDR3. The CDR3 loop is CASSTYGGGFYNEQFF. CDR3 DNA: TGTGCCAGCAGCACCTATGGGGGGGGCTTCTACAATGAGCAGTTCTTC.

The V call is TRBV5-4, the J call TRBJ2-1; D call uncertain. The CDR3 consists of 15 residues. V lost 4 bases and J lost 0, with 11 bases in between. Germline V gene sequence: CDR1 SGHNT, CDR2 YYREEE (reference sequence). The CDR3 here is CASSGMGGSYNEQFF. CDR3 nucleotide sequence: TGTGCCAGCAGCGGTATGGGCGGCTCCTACAATGAGCAGTTCTTC. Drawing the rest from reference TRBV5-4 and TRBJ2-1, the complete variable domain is ETGVTQSPTHLIKTRGQQVTLRCSSQSGHNTVSWYQQALGQGPQFIFQYYREEENGRGNFPPRFSGLQFPNYSSELNVNALELDDSALYLCASSGMGGSYNEQFFGPGTRLTVL.

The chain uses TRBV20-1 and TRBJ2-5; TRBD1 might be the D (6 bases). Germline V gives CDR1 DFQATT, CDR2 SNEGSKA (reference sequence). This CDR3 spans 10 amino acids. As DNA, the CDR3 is TGCACAACAGGGTGGGAGACCCAGTACTTC. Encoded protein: CTTGWETQYF.

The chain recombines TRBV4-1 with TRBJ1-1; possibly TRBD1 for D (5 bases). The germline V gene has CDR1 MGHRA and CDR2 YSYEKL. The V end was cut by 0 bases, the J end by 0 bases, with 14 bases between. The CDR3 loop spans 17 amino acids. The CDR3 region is CASSQDIDSLMNTEAFF. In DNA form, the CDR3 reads TGCGCCAGCAGCCAAGATATCGACAGCTTAATGAACACTGAAGCTTTCTTT.

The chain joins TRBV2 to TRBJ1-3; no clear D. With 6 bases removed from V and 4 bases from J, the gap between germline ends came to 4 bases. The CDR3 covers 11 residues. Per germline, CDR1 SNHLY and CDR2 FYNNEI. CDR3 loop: CASRNGNTIYF. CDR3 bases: TGTGCCAGCAGAAACGGAAACACCATATATTTT.

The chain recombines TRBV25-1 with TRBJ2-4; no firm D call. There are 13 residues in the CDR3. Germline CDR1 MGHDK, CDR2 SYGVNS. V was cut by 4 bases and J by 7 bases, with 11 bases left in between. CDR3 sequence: CASSVRGVNIQYF. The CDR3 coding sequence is TGTGCCAGCAGTGTCCGAGGAGTGAACATTCAGTACTTC.

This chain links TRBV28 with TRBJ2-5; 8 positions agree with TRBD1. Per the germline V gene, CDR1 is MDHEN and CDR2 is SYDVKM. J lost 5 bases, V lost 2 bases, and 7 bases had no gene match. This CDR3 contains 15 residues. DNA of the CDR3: TGTGCCAGCAGTTTAGCAGGACAGGGTTTGGAGACCCAGTACTTC. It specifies CASSLAGQGLETQYF.

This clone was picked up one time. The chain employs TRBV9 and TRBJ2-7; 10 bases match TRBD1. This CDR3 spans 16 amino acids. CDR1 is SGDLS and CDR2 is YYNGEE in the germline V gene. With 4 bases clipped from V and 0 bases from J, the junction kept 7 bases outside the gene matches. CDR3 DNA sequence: TGTGCCAGCAGCTCTACCGGGACAGGGGCCTCCTACGAGCAGTACTTC. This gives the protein CASSSTGTGASYEQYF. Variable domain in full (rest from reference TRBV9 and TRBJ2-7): DSGVTQTPKHLITATGQRVTLRCSPRSGDLSVYWYQQSLDQGLQFLIQYYNGEERAKGNILERFSAQQFPDLHSELNLSSLELGDSALYFCASSSTGTGASYEQYFGPGTRLTVT.

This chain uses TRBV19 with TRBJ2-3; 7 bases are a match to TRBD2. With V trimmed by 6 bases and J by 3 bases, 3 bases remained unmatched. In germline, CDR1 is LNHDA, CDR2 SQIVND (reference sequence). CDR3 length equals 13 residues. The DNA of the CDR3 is TGTGCCAGTAGCCTAGCGGTGACAGATACGCAGTATTTT. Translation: CASSLAVTDTQYF.

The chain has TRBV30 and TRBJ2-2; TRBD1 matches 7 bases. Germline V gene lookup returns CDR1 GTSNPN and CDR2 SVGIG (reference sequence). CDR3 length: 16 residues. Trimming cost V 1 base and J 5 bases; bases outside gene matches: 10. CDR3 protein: CAWSAPGQLLTGELFF. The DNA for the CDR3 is TGTGCCTGGAGTGCACCGGGACAGCTTCTTACCGGGGAGCTGTTTTTT.

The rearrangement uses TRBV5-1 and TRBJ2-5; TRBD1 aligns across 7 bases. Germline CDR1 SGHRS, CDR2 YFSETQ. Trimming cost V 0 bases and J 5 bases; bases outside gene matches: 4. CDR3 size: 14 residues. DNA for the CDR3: TGCGCCAGCAGCTTGGCCCAGGGGGTGGAGACCCAGTACTTC. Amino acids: CASSLAQGVETQYF. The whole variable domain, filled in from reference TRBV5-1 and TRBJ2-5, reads KAGVTQTPRYLIKTRGQQVTLSCSPISGHRSVSWYQQTPGQGLQFLFEYFSETQRNKGNFPGRFSGRQFSNSRSEMNVSTLELGDSALYLCASSLAQGVETQYFGPGTRLLVL.

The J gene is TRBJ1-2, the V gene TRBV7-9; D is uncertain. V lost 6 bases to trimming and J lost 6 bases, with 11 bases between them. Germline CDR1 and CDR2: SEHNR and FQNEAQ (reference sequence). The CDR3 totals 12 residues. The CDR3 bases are TGTGCCAGCAGTCCCATCGGGGATGGCTACACCTTC. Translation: CASSPIGDGYTF.

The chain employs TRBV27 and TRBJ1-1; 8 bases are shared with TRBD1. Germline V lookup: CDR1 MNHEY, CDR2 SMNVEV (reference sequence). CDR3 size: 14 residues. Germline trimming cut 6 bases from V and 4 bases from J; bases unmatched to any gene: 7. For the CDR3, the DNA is TGTGCCAGCAGCGACACAGGGGGTCGCACTGAAGCTTTCTTT. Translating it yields CASSDTGGRTEAFF.

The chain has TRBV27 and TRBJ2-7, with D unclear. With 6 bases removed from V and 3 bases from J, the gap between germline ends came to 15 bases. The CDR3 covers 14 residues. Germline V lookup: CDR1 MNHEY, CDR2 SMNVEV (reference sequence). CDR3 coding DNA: TGTGCCAGCAGCGAGTGGGGATCAGGCTACGAGCAGTACTTC. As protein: CASSEWGSGYEQYF.

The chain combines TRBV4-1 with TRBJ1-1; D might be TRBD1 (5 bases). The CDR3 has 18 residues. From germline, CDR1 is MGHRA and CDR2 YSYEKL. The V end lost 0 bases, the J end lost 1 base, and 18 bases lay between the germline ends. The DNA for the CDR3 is TGCGCCAGCAGCCAAGATCCATTACAAATCCAGGGGAACACTGAAGCTTTCTTT. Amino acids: CASSQDPLQIQGNTEAFF.

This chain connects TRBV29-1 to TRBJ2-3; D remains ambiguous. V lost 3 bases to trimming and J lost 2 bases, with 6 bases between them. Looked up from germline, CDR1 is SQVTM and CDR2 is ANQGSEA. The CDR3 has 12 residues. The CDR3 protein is CSVESATDTQYF. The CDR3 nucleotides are TGCAGCGTTGAGTCGGCCACAGATACGCAGTATTTT.